Shown below are 9 T cell receptor beta chains from a single sample sequenced in a study of cytomegalovirus exposure and HLA in healthy donors. PCR used 60 Vbeta primers and 13 Jbeta primers. Libraries were prepared by immunoSEQ multiplex PCR; TCRdb keeps only in-frame clonotypes and omits some of them. The repertoire consists of 110,000 or so clones, with roughly 70% occurring once and the leading ten covering around 8.1%. Sequences were obtained from PBMCs. Receptors originate from a man aged 35 to 55 in good health and CMV-seronegative.

V gene TRBV4-1 combines with J gene TRBJ1-2; 8 bases line up with TRBD1. The CDR3 runs 15 residues. The V and J ends lost 0 bases and 8 bases, in that order; junction bases with no gene match: 8. Germline V lookup: CDR1 MGHRA, CDR2 YSYEKL. The CDR3 coding sequence is TGCGCCAGCAGCCAAGACCCGACAGGGGCGCGAGGCTACACCTTC. It specifies CASSQDPTGARGYTF.

The table lists this clone with a count of one. The chain links TRBV25-1 to TRBJ1-3; 7 bases fit TRBD1. The germline V gene has CDR1 MGHDK and CDR2 SYGVNS. The CDR3 extends over 14 amino acids. Trimming took 6 bases from V and 4 from J; bases not matched to a gene: 6. The CDR3: CASSETGWGNTIYF. The CDR3 coding sequence is TGTGCCAGCAGCGAGACAGGGTGGGGAAACACCATATATTTT.

This chain connects TRBV29-1 to TRBJ1-2; TRBD1 matches at 7 bases. The CDR3 loop spans 15 amino acids. V dropped 1 base and J dropped 4; count of bases not matched to a gene: 9. In germline, CDR1 is SQVTM, CDR2 ANQGSEA. The CDR3 nucleotides are TGCAGCGTTGAAGGCCCTGACAGGGCCTCCTATGGCTACACCTTC. Protein product: CSVEGPDRASYGYTF. Drawing the rest from reference TRBV29-1 and TRBJ1-2, the complete variable domain is SAVISQKPSRDICQRGTSLTIQCQVDSQVTMMFWYRQQPGQSLTLIATANQGSEATYESGFVIDKFPISRPNLTFSTLTVSNMSPEDSSIYLCSVEGPDRASYGYTFGSGTRLTVV.

The V and J genes are TRBV11-1 and TRBJ2-7; maybe TRBD2 (6 bases). Per the germline V gene, CDR1 is SGHAT and CDR2 is FQDESV (reference sequence). V was cut by 1 base and J by 3 bases, with 7 bases left in between. The CDR3 contains 13 residues. CDR3 loop: CASSLDGGYEQYF. CDR3 nucleotides: TGTGCCAGCAGCTTAGACGGGGGCTACGAGCAGTACTTC. Using reference TRBV11-1 and TRBJ2-7 for the parts outside the CDR3, the full variable domain is EAEVAQSPRYKITEKSQAVAFWCDPISGHATLYWYRQILGQGPELLVQFQDESVVDDSQLPKDRFSAERLKGVDSTLKIQPAELGDSAMYLCASSLDGGYEQYFGPGTRLTVT.

The chain joins TRBV4-2 to TRBJ2-7; 9 bases line up with TRBD1. This CDR3 has 15 amino acids. The germline V gene encodes CDR1 LGHNA and CDR2 YNFKEQ. The V gene end was trimmed by 0 bases and the J gene end by 6 bases; junction bases not matched to a gene: 6. The CDR3 DNA is TGTGCCAGCAGCCAAGAGCCCGGGACAGGGATCGAGCAGTACTTC. Translation gives CASSQEPGTGIEQYF.

The chain uses TRBV6-4 and TRBJ1-5; 7 bases align to TRBD1. The CDR3 extends over 16 amino acids. The V gene's germline CDR1 is MRHNA and CDR2 SNTAGT. V shed 5 bases and J 1 base; nucleotides not matched to a gene: 8. The DNA for the CDR3 is TGTGCCAGCAGTCCCGAGGGGGCGCCGAGCAATCAGCCCCAGCATTTT. Its translation: CASSPEGAPSNQPQHF.

This clone was detected once. V and J are TRBV7-2 and TRBJ2-2; D is possibly TRBD2 (5 bases). CDR1 SGHTA and CDR2 FQGNSA come from the germline V gene. The CDR3 contains 14 residues. Trimming shortened V by 0 bases and J by 6 bases, and 8 bases separated the two germline ends. The CDR3 DNA is TGTGCCAGCAGCTTAGCGCGGGTGCCCGGGGAGCTGTTTTTT. Its translation: CASSLARVPGELFF.

This sequence joins TRBV4-1 and TRBJ1-2; D unresolved. The CDR3 has 13 residues. Germline V gene data show CDR1 as MGHRA and CDR2 as YSYEKL. Trimming took 1 base from V and 8 from J, leaving 11 bases between them. The CDR3 sequence is CASSQVETQGYTF. Here the CDR3 DNA reads TGCGCCAGCAGCCAAGTAGAGACACAGGGCTACACCTTC.

CDR3 nucleotides: TGTGCCAGCAGCTTGGTCGTACAGGGGGATAGTGAAGCTTTCTTT. Protein sequence: CASSLVVQGDSEAFF. The chain has TRBV5-4 and TRBJ1-1; 8 nucleotides match TRBD1. Germline V lookup: CDR1 SGHNT, CDR2 YYREEE (reference sequence). The CDR3 length is 15 residues. Trimming removed 0 bases from V and 7 bases from J; junction bases left unmatched: 8.